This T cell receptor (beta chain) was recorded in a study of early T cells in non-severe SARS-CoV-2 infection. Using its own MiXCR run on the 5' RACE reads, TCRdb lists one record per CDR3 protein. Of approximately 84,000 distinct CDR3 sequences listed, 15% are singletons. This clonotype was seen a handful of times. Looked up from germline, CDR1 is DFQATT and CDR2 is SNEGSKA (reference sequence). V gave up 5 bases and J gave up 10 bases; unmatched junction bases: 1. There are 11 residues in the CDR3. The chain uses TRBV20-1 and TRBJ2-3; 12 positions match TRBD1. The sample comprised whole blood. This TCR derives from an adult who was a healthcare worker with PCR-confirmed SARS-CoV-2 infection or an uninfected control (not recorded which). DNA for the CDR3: TGCAGTGCTGGGACAGGGGGCGCGCAGTATTTT. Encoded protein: CSAGTGGAQYF.